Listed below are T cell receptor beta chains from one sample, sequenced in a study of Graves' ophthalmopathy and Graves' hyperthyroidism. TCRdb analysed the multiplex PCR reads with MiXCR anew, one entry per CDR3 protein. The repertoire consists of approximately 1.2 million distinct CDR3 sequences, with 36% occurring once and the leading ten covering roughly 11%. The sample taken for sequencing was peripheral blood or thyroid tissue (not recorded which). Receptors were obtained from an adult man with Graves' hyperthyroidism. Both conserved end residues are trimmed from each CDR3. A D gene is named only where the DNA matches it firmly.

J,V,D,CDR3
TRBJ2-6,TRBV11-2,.,ASSVLPSGANVLT
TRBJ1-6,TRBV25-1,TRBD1,ASSGTGGGYNSPLH
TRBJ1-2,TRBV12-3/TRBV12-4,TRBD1,ASSLVVEGQDYGYT
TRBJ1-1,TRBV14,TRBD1,ASSQEGQGAWTEAF
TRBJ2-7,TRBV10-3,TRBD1,AIRSGTGYYEQY
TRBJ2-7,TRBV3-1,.,ASSRSTVPYEQY
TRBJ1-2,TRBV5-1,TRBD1,ASSLVGDRGGYT
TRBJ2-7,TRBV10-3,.,AISLRDGSSYEQY
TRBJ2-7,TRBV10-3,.,AISGNTGAYEQY
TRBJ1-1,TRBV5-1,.,ASSLGPESPNTEAF
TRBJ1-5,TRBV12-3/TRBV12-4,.,ASSSGCSNQPQH
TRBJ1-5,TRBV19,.,ASRPRTERSNQPQH
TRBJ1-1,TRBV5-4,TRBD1,ASSDRGLNTEVF
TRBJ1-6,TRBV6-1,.,ASSEGGHGSSPLH
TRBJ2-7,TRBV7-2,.,ASSFNRLSSYEQY
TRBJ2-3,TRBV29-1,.,SVRGGDADSTDTQY
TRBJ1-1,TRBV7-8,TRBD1,ASSLVAGGSNTEAF
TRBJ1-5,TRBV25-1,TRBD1,ASQVGQGANQPQH